The 18 T cell receptor beta chains given below trace back to one sample, sequenced in a study of CXCR3-negative and CXCR3-positive naive CD8 T cells. Their recognized antigens are unknown. With UMI labels, 5' RACE was used to prepare the TRB cDNA libraries. One entry per CDR3 protein, without DNA, is what TCRdb gives after re-calling the 5' RACE reads. The listing records roughly 140,000 distinct CDR3 sequences. Study-wide results and caveats: Naive cells with CXCR3 showed TRB CDR3s that were more hydrophobic than those in CXCR3-negative naive cells.

What was sequenced was naive CXCR3+ CD8+ T cells from blood. As to subset: CD45RO-CCR7+CD27+CD95- naive CD8+ T cells expressing CXCR3 (TNR3+). The receptors were sampled from a human donor in good health. Some clones in this sample may be carry-over from other donors' samples.

The chain carries TRBV11-3 and TRBJ2-3; TCRdb lists TRBD2, though no DNA is available to test this call. The CDR3 extends over 15 amino acids. Germline V gene sequence: CDR1 SGHNT, CDR2 YENEEA. The CDR3 loop is CASNKAGETTDTQYF. The full variable domain, with the rest looked up from reference TRBV11-3 and TRBJ2-3, is EAGVVQSPRYKIIEKKQPVAFWCNPISGHNTLYWYLQNLGQGPELLIRYENEEAVDDSQLPKDRFSAERLKGVDSTLKIQPAELGDSAVYLCASNKAGETTDTQYFGPGTRLTVL.

The chain carries TRBV7-9 and TRBJ2-3; TCRdb proposes TRBD1, but this gene call is untestable without DNA. The CDR3 loop spans 18 amino acids. Germline CDR1 reads SEHNR; CDR2 reads FQNEAQ (reference sequence). CDR3 residues: CASSLVNEGQMATDTQYF. Complete variable domain (other parts from reference TRBV7-9 and TRBJ2-3): DTGVSQNPRHKITKRGQNVTFRCDPISEHNRLYWYRQTLGQGPEFLTYFQNEAQLEKSRLLSDRFSAERPKGSFSTLEIQRTEQGDSAMYLCASSLVNEGQMATDTQYFGPGTRLTVL.

The chain recombines TRBV20-1 with TRBJ2-7; TCRdb's D call of TRBD2 is untestable without DNA. Looked up from germline, CDR1 is DFQATT and CDR2 is SNEGSKA (reference sequence). The CDR3 is made up of 15 amino acids. Here the CDR3 reads CSARELAGAGYEQYF.

The chain recombines TRBV29-1 with TRBJ1-1; TCRdb names TRBD1, which stays unverified in the absence of DNA. Germline values: CDR1 SQVTM, CDR2 ANQGSEA. This CDR3 has 14 residues. This CDR3 reads CSVGRWPPGTEAFF.

The chain carries TRBV6-5 and TRBJ2-3. The CDR3 consists of 13 residues. Germline V gene lookup returns CDR1 MNHEY and CDR2 SVGAGI. The CDR3 sequence: CASRPNLWDTQYF.

The chain couples TRBV4-1 to TRBJ1-2. CDR3 length equals 13 residues. From germline, CDR1 is MGHRA and CDR2 YSYEKL. CDR3 loop: CASSQDSDYGYTF.

V gene TRBV5-1 combines with J gene TRBJ2-1; TCRdb indicates TRBD1, and absent DNA this call remains unverified. The CDR3 extends over 17 amino acids. Germline V CDR1 and CDR2: SGHRS, YFSETQ. CDR3 protein: CASSLVAGENSYNEQFF.

The J gene is TRBJ1-5, the V gene TRBV12-3 or TRBV12-4. The CDR3 has 15 residues. The CDR3: CASSFGPHSNQPQHF.

The chain is built from TRBV29-1 and TRBJ2-1. The CDR3 contains 11 residues. Germline V gives CDR1 SQVTM, CDR2 ANQGSEA. CDR3 residues: CSVEEVDEQFF.

The V and J genes are TRBV7-8 and TRBJ1-2; TCRdb gives TRBD1 as the D gene, but with no DNA this cannot be confirmed. Germline V lookup: CDR1 SGHVS, CDR2 FQNEAQ. This CDR3 has 17 residues. The CDR3: CASSLAGTGGAGYGYTF.

V usage is TRBV6-5 and J usage is TRBJ2-1; no DNA is available, so the TRBD2 call from TCRdb remains unchecked. The CDR3 runs to 14 residues. Germline V gene lookup returns CDR1 MNHEY and CDR2 SVGAGI. CDR3: CARSSSGGANEQFF.

The V and J genes are TRBV29-1 and TRBJ1-1; TCRdb calls TRBD1, which cannot be checked without DNA. The CDR3 spans 11 residues. Germline CDR1 is SQVTM and CDR2 is ANQGSEA. CDR3 amino acids: CSAVSGSEAFF.

The chain carries TRBV27 and TRBJ2-1; TCRdb selects TRBD1, and the lack of DNA leaves this call unchecked. The germline CDR1 and CDR2 sequences are MNHEY and SMNVEV (reference sequence). The CDR3 length is 14 residues. The CDR3 sequence is CASSSGTHYNEQFF.

This chain joins TRBV20-1 and TRBJ2-2; TCRdb's assignment of TRBD2 cannot be checked, as there is no DNA. Germline V gene data show CDR1 as DFQATT and CDR2 as SNEGSKA (reference sequence). The CDR3 has 16 residues. CDR3 in amino acids: CSARGFTSGDTGELFF.

The CDR3 loop is CASSGGTGGSPSYNEQFF. The chain combines TRBV12-3 or TRBV12-4 with TRBJ2-1; TCRdb selects TRBD1, and the lack of DNA leaves this call unchecked. The CDR3 has 18 amino acids.

V gene TRBV7-6 combines with J gene TRBJ2-1; TCRdb gives TRBD1 as the D gene, but with no DNA this cannot be confirmed. This CDR3 has 14 residues. Per the germline V gene, CDR1 is SGHVS and CDR2 is FNYEAQ. The CDR3: CASSLAGAGDEQFF.

The V call is TRBV7-9, the J call TRBJ1-1; the TRBD1 assignment by TCRdb is unverifiable without DNA. Germline values: CDR1 SEHNR, CDR2 FQNEAQ (reference sequence). The CDR3 spans 14 residues. The CDR3 spells CASSFTGGGTEASF.

V and J are TRBV27 and TRBJ2-7. The V gene's germline CDR1 is MNHEY and CDR2 SMNVEV (reference sequence). The CDR3 extends over 14 amino acids. CDR3 region: CASSPSWGSYEQYF.